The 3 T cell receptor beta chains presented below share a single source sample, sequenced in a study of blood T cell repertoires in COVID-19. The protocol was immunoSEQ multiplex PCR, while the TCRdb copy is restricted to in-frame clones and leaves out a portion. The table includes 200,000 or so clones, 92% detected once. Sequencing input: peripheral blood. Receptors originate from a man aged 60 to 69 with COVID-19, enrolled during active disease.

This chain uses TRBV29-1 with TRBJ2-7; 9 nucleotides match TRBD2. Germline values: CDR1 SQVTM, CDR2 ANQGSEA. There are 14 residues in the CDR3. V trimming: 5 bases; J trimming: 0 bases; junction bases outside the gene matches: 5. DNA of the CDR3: TGCAGCGTTTCTAGCGGGGTAAGCTCCTACGAGCAGTACTTC. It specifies CSVSSGVSSYEQYF.

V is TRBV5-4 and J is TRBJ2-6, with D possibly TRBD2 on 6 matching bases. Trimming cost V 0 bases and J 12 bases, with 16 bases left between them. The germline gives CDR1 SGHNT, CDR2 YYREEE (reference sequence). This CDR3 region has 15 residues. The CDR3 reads CASSLGGDLSGVLTF. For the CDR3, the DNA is TGTGCCAGCAGCTTGGGGGGGGACCTCTCTGGCGTCCTGACTTTC.

The CDR3 nucleotides are TGTGCCAGTAGTACCTCCGGGACTAGGGCCTACAATGAGCAGTTCTTC. It encodes CASSTSGTRAYNEQFF. The genes are TRBV19 and TRBJ2-1; 8 positions agree with TRBD2. The CDR3 covers 16 residues. V lost 4 bases, J lost 2 bases, and 7 bases stayed unmatched. Germline V lookup: CDR1 LNHDA, CDR2 SQIVND (reference sequence). The entire variable domain, with the rest obtained from reference TRBV19 and TRBJ2-1, is as follows: DGGITQSPKYLFRKEGQNVTLSCEQNLNHDAMYWYRQDPGQGLRLIYYSQIVNDFQKGDIAEGYSVSREKKESFPLTVTSAQKNPTAFYLCASSTSGTRAYNEQFFGPGTRLTVL.